The TCR beta chain described here comes from a study of blood T cell repertoires in COVID-19. Study summary: Whether acute or convalescent, the COVID-19 samples came from the United States, Italy and Spain. T cells, B-cell-depleted T cells, or PBMCs supplied cDNA or gDNA.

Under the authors' procedure: Estimated nucleated cell counts came from reference gene primer amplification. Sequencing was performed with immunoSEQ multiplex PCR; in TCRdb, only in-frame clones are kept and a portion is missing. Clone size and the V and J calls come from that table; the DNA yielded D and trimming. This table has approximately 290,000 clones, more than 85% appearing once. This CDR3 contains 15 residues. Germline loops: CDR1 MDHEN, CDR2 SYDVKM. V lost 2 bases to trimming and J lost 14 bases; unmatched junction nucleotides: 12. The chain links TRBV28 to TRBJ1-6, with 7 bases matching TRBD1. Input material: peripheral blood. This receptor was taken from a man aged 25 to 40 with acute or convalescent COVID-19. CDR3 region: CASSLGDSSSRSLHF. CDR3 coding DNA: TGTGCCAGCAGTTTAGGGGACAGCTCAAGTAGGTCCCTCCACTTT.